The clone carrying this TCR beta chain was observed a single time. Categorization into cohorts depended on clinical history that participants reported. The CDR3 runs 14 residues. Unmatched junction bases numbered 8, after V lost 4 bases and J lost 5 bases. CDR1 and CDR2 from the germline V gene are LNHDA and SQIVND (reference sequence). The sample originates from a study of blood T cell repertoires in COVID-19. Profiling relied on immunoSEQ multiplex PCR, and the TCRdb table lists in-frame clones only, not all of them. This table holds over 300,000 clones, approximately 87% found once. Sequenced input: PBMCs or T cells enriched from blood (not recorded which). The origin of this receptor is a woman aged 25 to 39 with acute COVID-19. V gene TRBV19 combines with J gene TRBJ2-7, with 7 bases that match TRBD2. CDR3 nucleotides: TGTGCCAGTAGTAATCGGGGGGTTTACGACGAGCAGTACTTC. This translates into CASSNRGVYDEQYF.